One TCR beta chain is described in this entry. Its target antigen remains unknown. The input lacks base qualities; no much larger clone sits a single base away. The CDR3 regions of human TCRbeta chains were analyzed by immunosequencing. From the authors' description of their analysis: TCRs in the repertoires were matched against a reference library of SARS-CoV-2-specific TCRs that had been generated with the MIRA antigen-specificity platform. Breadth was defined as the fraction of unique TCRs that were SARS-CoV-2-associated, and depth was defined as the fraction of total T cells that were SARS-CoV-2-associated. Using the MIRA data, each spike-specific TCR was mapped to the spike region that the TCR reacts to and placed in a CD4 or CD8 class. Log10-transformed breadth and depth values were compared by one-way ANOVA with Sidak's multiple comparisons tests. TCRdb retrieved this table from immuneACCESS and kept in-frame rearrangements only. Not all clones are present; in checked studies, unresolved V genes account for under half, and no reason is known for the remainder. That table supplies the V and J calls and clone size; D and trimming were determined from the DNA. Here the sample has 140,000 or so clones; roughly 84% occur a single time. Together, the top ten hold around 5.1% of the sample.

The data were taken from a study of T cell responses to AZD1222 COVID-19 vaccine (dated by TCRdb to about 2021). In terms of the full investigation: A total of about 240 trial participants underwent TCR sequencing, of whom 200 to 220 received two doses of AZD1222 and some 26 received two doses of the MenACWY control vaccine. Trial participants were enrolled by age into subgroups of 18-55, 56-69 and 70-plus years, and approximately 150, 30 and 60 TCR-sequenced participants, respectively, were included in these subgroups.

In light of the paper, this sample's time point label describes: about 28 days (+/-7) after the second vaccine dose. AZD1222 recipients whose second dose came at about 4 weeks and those whose second dose came at about 12 weeks were combined into one group, since spike-specific TCR depth and breadth did not differ between the two schedules. Vaccinee samples were obtained from the UK trials COV001 and COV002, which included a single-blind randomized controlled phase 2/3 trial of AZD1222 (ChAdOx1 nCoV-19) in healthy adults. Trial participant PBMC samples were collected at day 0 and day 28 after the second dose for TCRbeta chain sequencing. Overall study results and their limits: Most participants were white British and females outnumbered males, and the authors suggested that clonal diversity may have been underestimated. Because no day 14 peak-response samples were available, the repertoires could be characterized only after the peak T cell response. In the small 56-69-year group, the increase in depth fell short of significance, most likely because of low power. Nearly half of unique spike-specific TCRs reportedly recognized epitopes outside regions mutated in the B.1.351 and B.1.1.7 variants. Spike-specific TCR breadth and depth rose significantly after two AZD1222 doses compared with day 0 and with MenACWY recipients. Only five to seven AZD1222 recipients were SARS-CoV-2 seropositive at baseline, limiting conclusions about previously exposed vaccinees. Vaccine-associated CD4 TCRs spanned the whole spike protein, with dominant responses in regions 160-218 and 743-854.

The CDR3 goes from the cysteine to the phenylalanine over 12 residues. Only the CDR3 DNA stays, 36 bases, in frame from base 1. Reading the germline V gene gives CDR1 SQVTM and CDR2 ANQGSEA. The germline ends are 12 bases apart after V is trimmed by 6 bases and J by 3 bases. The receptor's source is an adult who received the AZD1222 COVID-19 vaccine. This receptor chain uses TRBV29-1 and TRBJ2-7, with an unclear D gene assignment. Here the sequenced sample was peripheral blood, taken 28 days after the second AZD1222 dose. Here the CDR3 is given as CSVGSSLYEQYF. The sequenced DNA: TGCAGCGTGGGAAGTAGTCTCTACGAGCAGTACTTC.